Each of the 15 T cell receptor beta chains below was sequenced from the same sample in a study of blood T cell repertoires in COVID-19. Only in-frame clones appear in the TCRdb table, and some are missing; sequencing was by immunoSEQ multiplex PCR. The sample has some 130,000 clones; around 73% are singletons. Sequenced sample: peripheral blood. The receptors come from a man between 60 and 70 years old who had recovered from COVID-19.

CDR3 region: CASSQDVDSQETQYF. CDR3 sequence (DNA): TGCGCCAGCAGCCAAGATGTGGACAGCCAAGAGACCCAGTACTTC. V is TRBV4-3 and J is TRBJ2-5; weak D call: TRBD1 (6 bases). Looked up from germline, CDR1 is LGHNA and CDR2 is YSLEER. Between the trimmed V and J ends, which lost 0 bases and 1 base, there was a span of 9 bases. The CDR3 contains 15 residues.

The CDR3 DNA reads TGTGCCAGCAGCGTAAATTCAGGTAGAGATACGCAGTATTTT. Translated, it gives CASSVNSGRDTQYF. The rearrangement joins TRBV9 to TRBJ2-3; D remains ambiguous. Germline CDR1 SGDLS, CDR2 YYNGEE. This CDR3 contains 14 residues. Trimming cost V 1 base and J 5 bases, with 11 bases left between them.

Worth noting for this clone: At one boundary the junction diverges from the germline segment, which might be a read error. Other nucleotide sequences in the sample specify the same CDR3. The V call is TRBV11-2, the J call TRBJ2-1, with 8 positions matching TRBD2. CDR1 and CDR2 from the germline V gene are SGHAT and FQNNGV. The CDR3 loop spans 14 amino acids. The CDR3 sequence: CARSWRGAGGQQFF. CDR3 bases: TGTGCCCGCAGCTGGAGGGGGGCGGGGGGCCAGCAGTTCTTC.

This sequence joins TRBV28 and TRBJ1-2; D remains unclear. Germline V gene sequence: CDR1 MDHEN, CDR2 SYDVKM. The length of the CDR3 is 12 residues. V shed 5 bases and J shed 5 bases, with 9 bases lying between them. The CDR3 here is CASSRAIYGYTF. CDR3 DNA: TGTGCCAGCAGTAGAGCGATATATGGCTACACCTTC.

This sequence joins TRBV6-2 or TRBV6-3 and TRBJ2-2; no definite D call. This CDR3 has 13 residues. CDR1 MNHEY and CDR2 SVGEGT come from the germline V gene. V gave up 4 bases and J gave up 3 bases, with 6 bases separating them. Here the CDR3 reads CASSFLDTGELFF. The CDR3 bases are TGTGCCAGCAGTTTTCTTGACACCGGGGAGCTGTTTTTT.

This clone appeared once. This chain connects TRBV7-2 to TRBJ2-5; tentatively, D is TRBD1 (6 bases). Germline assignment: CDR1 SGHTA and CDR2 FQGNSA. The CDR3 totals 14 residues. Trimming left V 2 bases short and J 5 bases short, with 12 bases between. The CDR3 region has the DNA TGTGCCAGCAGCTTAAGCGGACAGAGGGAGACCCAGTACTTC. Protein product: CASSLSGQRETQYF.

Of note for this clone: The sample carries other DNA sequences with the same CDR3. The chain joins TRBV7-2 to TRBJ2-1, with TRBD2 matching 9 bases. After removal of 2 bases from V and 1 base from J, the junction contained 0 bases not matched to a gene. This CDR3 has 15 amino acids. Germline V gives CDR1 SGHTA, CDR2 FQGNSA. Written as DNA, the CDR3 is TGTGCCAGCAGCTTACTAGCGGGATCCTACAATGAGCAGTTCTTC. This gives the protein CASSLLAGSYNEQFF.

V and J are TRBV5-4 and TRBJ2-3; TRBD1 agrees at 7 bases. Per germline, CDR1 SGHNT and CDR2 YYREEE (reference sequence). The CDR3 has 15 amino acids. J lost 8 bases, V lost 2 bases, and 11 bases had no gene match. CDR3 residues: CASSLTGVDLPTQYF. The CDR3 DNA sequence: TGTGCCAGCAGCTTAACAGGGGTGGATCTTCCTACGCAGTATTTT.

This chain joins TRBV6-1 and TRBJ1-2; D might be TRBD1 (5 bases). The CDR3 sequence is 14 residues long. The V end lost 1 base, the J end lost 4 bases, and 10 bases lay between the germline ends. Germline V gene lookup returns CDR1 MNHNS and CDR2 SASEGT. CDR3 sequence reads: CASSEGQPSYGYTF. The CDR3 coding sequence is TGTGCCAGCAGTGAAGGACAGCCCTCCTATGGCTACACCTTC.

In its sample, this clone ranks as medium-sized. The CDR3 is CASNGYAEAFF. CDR3 nucleotides: TGTGCCAGCAACGGGTACGCTGAAGCTTTCTTT. The chain carries TRBV12-3 or TRBV12-4 and TRBJ1-1; no firm D call. The germline V and J ends were trimmed by 7 bases and 6 bases, with 9 bases remaining between them. This CDR3 has 11 residues.

The rearrangement joins TRBV18 to TRBJ2-3; 7 positions agree with TRBD1. Per germline, CDR1 KGHSH and CDR2 LQKENI. The CDR3 runs to 14 residues. Germline trimming cut 4 bases from V and 1 base from J; bases unmatched to any gene: 2. The CDR3 region is CASSHGQGTDTQYF. CDR3 nucleotides: TGTGCCAGCTCACACGGACAGGGCACAGATACGCAGTATTTT.

The chain has TRBV24-1 and TRBJ2-2; 9 bases line up with TRBD1. The CDR3 contains 17 residues. Unmatched junction bases numbered 6, after V lost 5 bases and J lost 0 bases. CDR1 and CDR2 from the germline V gene are KGHDR and SFDVKD. For the CDR3, the DNA is TGTGCCACCAGTGGATACCGGGACAGGGCGAACACCGGGGAGCTGTTTTTT. As protein: CATSGYRDRANTGELFF.

The V and J genes are TRBV3-1 (or the pseudogene TRBV3-2) and TRBJ2-5; 15 nucleotides agree with TRBD2. Unmatched junction bases numbered 1, after V lost 4 bases and J lost 7 bases. Germline lookup yields CDR1 LGHDT and CDR2 YNNKEL (reference sequence). The CDR3 length is 14 residues. The CDR3 here is CASSRTSGGGTQYF. CDR3 sequence (DNA): TGTGCCAGCAGCCGGACTAGCGGGGGGGGGACCCAGTACTTC.

The chain employs TRBV28 and TRBJ1-2; TRBD1 is a possible D gene (6 bases). Looked up from germline, CDR1 is MDHEN and CDR2 is SYDVKM. This CDR3 spans 15 amino acids. Trimming removed 7 bases at V and 2 bases at J, with 17 bases between. The CDR3 region is CASTSAGASNYGYTF. For the CDR3, the DNA is TGTGCCAGCACGTCGGCGGGGGCCTCCAACTATGGCTACACCTTC.

The rearrangement joins TRBV11-2 to TRBJ1-1; TRBD1 might be the D (6 bases). The CDR3 runs to 17 residues. CDR1 is SGHAT and CDR2 is FQNNGV in the germline V gene. V was trimmed by 2 bases and J by 8 bases, leaving 24 bases between them. CDR3: CASSLRAGGAIGTEAFF. CDR3 bases: TGTGCCAGCAGCTTACGGGCTGGGGGCGCGATCGGTACAGAAGCTTTCTTT.